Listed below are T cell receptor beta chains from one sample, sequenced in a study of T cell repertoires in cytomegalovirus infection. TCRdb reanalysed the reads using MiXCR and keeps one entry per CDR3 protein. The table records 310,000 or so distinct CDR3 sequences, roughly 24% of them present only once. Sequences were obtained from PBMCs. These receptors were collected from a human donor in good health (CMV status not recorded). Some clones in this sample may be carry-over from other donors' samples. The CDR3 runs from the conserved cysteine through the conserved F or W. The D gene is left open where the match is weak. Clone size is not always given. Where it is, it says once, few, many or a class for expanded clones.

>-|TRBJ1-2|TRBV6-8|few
CASSYSPGPNYGYTF
TGTGCCAGCAGTTACTCGCCAGGGCCAAACTATGGCTACACCTTC
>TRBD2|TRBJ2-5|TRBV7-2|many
CASSWTSGSSETQYF
TGTGCCAGCAGCTGGACTAGCGGGAGTTCTGAGACCCAGTACTTC
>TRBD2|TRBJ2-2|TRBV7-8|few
CASSLGLAGDFSTGELFF
TGTGCCAGCAGCTTGGGACTAGCGGGAGATTTCAGCACCGGGGAGCTGTTTTTT
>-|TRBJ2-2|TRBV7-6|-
CASSLLRTGELFF
TGTGCCAGCAGCTTATTAAGAACCGGGGAGCTGTTTTTT
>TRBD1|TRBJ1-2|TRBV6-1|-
CASSEAGQAINYGYTF
TGTGCCAGCAGTGAAGCCGGACAGGCAATCAACTATGGCTACACCTTC
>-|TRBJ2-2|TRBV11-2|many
CASSLLGIGGTGELFF
TGTGCCAGCAGCTTATTGGGGATTGGAGGCACCGGGGAGCTGTTTTTT
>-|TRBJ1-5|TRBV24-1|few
CATSDRGAYQPQHF
TGTGCCACCAGTGATCGGGGGGCCTATCAGCCCCAGCATTTT
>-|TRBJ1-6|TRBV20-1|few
CSARDPRVVRNSPLHF
TGCAGTGCTAGAGATCCCAGGGTCGTGAGAAATTCACCCCTCCACTTT
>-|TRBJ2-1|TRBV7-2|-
CASSPNPQGRFNEQFF
TGTGCCAGCAGTCCTAACCCACAGGGTCGATTCAATGAGCAGTTCTTC
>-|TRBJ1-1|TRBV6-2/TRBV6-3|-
CASSYGQPEAFF
TGTGCCAGCAGTTACGGACAGCCTGAAGCTTTCTTT
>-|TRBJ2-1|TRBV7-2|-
CASSPEVGLFGNEQFF
TGTGCCAGCAGCCCTGAAGTGGGACTCTTCGGGAATGAGCAGTTCTTC
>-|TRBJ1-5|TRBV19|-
CASSIRPRDLSNQPQHF
TGTGCCAGTAGTATTCGCCCCAGGGACCTTAGCAATCAGCCCCAGCATTTT
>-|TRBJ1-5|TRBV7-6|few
CASSLWGGGNQPQHF
TGTGCCAGCAGCTTGTGGGGGGGTGGCAATCAGCCCCAGCATTTT
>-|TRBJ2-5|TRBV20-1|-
CSATGKETQYF
TGCAGTGCCACAGGGAAAGAGACCCAGTACTTC
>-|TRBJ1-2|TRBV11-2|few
CASSLGTDSYGYTF
TGTGCCAGCAGCTTAGGGACGGACTCCTATGGCTACACCTTC
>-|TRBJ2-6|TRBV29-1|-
CSVDNGANVLTF
TGCAGCGTTGACAATGGGGCCAACGTCCTGACTTTC
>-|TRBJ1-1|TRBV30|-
CAWSKGGNTEAFF
TGTGCCTGGAGTAAGGGTGGGAACACTGAAGCTTTCTTT
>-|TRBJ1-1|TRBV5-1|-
CARVPETFNTEAFF
TGCGCCAGGGTCCCCGAGACCTTTAACACTGAAGCTTTCTTT
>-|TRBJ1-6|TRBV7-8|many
CASSLASHNSPLHF
TGTGCCAGCAGCTTAGCTTCACATAATTCACCCCTCCACTTT
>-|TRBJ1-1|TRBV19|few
CASTDHTEAFF
TGTGCCAGTACGGATCACACTGAAGCTTTCTTT
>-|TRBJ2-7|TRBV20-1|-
CSARIRGGGGAEYF
TGCAGTGCTAGGATTCGGGGTGGAGGAGGAGCTGAGTACTTC
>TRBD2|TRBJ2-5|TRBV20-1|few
CSAGLRGSQETQYF
TGCAGTGCTGGGCTGCGCGGGAGCCAAGAGACCCAGTACTTC
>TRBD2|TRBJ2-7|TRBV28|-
CASSRLAGYYEQYF
TGTGCCAGCAGCCGACTAGCGGGGTACTACGAGCAGTACTTC
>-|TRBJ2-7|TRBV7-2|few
CASSLFPTPSYEQYF
TGTGCCAGCAGCTTGTTCCCTACTCCCTCCTACGAGCAGTACTTC
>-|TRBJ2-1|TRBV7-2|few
CASSLVGAEVEQFF
TGTGCCAGCAGCTTGGTGGGAGCAGAGGTTGAGCAGTTCTTC
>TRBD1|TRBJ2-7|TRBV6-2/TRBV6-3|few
CASSYSTGATYEQYF
TGTGCCAGCAGTTACTCGACAGGGGCTACCTACGAGCAGTACTTC
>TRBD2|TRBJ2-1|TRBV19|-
CASSIVAGGNNEQFF
TGTGCCAGTAGTATAGTAGCGGGAGGCAACAATGAGCAGTTCTTC
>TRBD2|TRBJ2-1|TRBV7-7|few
CASSPGTSEVYNEQFF
TGTGCCAGCAGCCCCGGGACTAGCGAAGTCTACAATGAGCAGTTCTTC
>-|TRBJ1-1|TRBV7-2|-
CASSYTQENTEAFF
TGTGCCAGCAGCTATACCCAAGAGAACACTGAAGCTTTCTTT
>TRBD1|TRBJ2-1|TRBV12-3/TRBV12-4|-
CASRSQGLVEQFF
TGTGCCAGCAGGTCACAGGGGTTGGTGGAGCAGTTCTTC
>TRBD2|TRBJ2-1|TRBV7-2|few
CASSRGLAGAAEQFF
TGTGCCAGCAGCCGGGGACTAGCGGGAGCCGCTGAGCAGTTCTTC
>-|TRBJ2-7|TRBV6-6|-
CASGVASYYEQYF
TGTGCCAGCGGGGTGGCCAGCTACTACGAGCAGTACTTC
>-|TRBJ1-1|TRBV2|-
CASSEASGRYTEAFF
TGTGCCAGCAGTGAAGCATCCGGACGGTACACTGAAGCTTTCTTT
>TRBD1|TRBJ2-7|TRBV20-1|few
CSAGRPGTGWEQYF
TGCAGTGCTGGGCGCCCTGGGACAGGCTGGGAGCAGTACTTC
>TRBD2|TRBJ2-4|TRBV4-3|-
CASSQGLAELGVQYF
TGCGCCAGCAGCCAAGGGCTAGCGGAGTTAGGCGTTCAGTACTTC
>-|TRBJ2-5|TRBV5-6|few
CASSLGTGETQYF
TGTGCCAGCAGCCTCGGGACTGGGGAGACCCAGTACTTC
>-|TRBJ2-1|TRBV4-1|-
CASSQDPQGEQFF
TGCGCCAGCAGCCAAGACCCACAAGGTGAGCAGTTCTTC
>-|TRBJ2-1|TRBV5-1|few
CASSIGLGRDWNNEQFF
TGCGCCAGCAGCATTGGGTTAGGGCGCGACTGGAACAATGAGCAGTTCTTC
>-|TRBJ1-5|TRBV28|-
CASSLGIGMGNQPQHF
TGTGCCAGCAGTTTGGGGATCGGTATGGGCAATCAGCCCCAGCATTTT
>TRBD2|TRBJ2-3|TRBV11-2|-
CASTSGAGSVDTQYF
TGTGCCAGCACCTCGGGAGCGGGATCGGTAGATACGCAGTATTTT
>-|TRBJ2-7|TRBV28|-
CASIPTGKGWYEQYF
TGTGCCAGCATCCCCACGGGAAAGGGTTGGTACGAGCAGTACTTC
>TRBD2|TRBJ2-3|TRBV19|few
CASSRTSGRSTDTQYF
TGTGCCAGTAGTCGCACTAGCGGCAGAAGCACAGATACGCAGTATTTT
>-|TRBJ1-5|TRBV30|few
CAWTRGRDSNQPQHF
TGTGCCTGGACCCGGGGGAGGGACAGCAATCAGCCCCAGCATTTT
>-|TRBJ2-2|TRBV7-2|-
CASSTRWGMNTGELFF
TGTGCCAGCAGCACTCGATGGGGGATGAACACCGGGGAGCTGTTTTTT
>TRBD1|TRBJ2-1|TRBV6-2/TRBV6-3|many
CASSYRTGLTYNEQFF
TGTGCCAGCAGTTACCGGACAGGGTTGACCTACAATGAGCAGTTCTTC
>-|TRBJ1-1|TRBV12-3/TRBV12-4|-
CVSTVQGFSEAFF
TGTGTCAGCACAGTACAGGGTTTTTCTGAAGCTTTCTTT
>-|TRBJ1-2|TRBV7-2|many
CASSLSFGTGSSYGYTF
TGTGCCAGCAGCTTAAGTTTTGGTACAGGGAGCAGTTATGGCTACACCTTC
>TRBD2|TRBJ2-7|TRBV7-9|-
CASSLLPSGPDVAYEQYF
TGTGCCAGCAGCTTACTGCCTAGCGGGCCCGATGTGGCCTACGAGCAGTACTTC
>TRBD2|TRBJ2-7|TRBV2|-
CASSELVSGGFFYF
TGTGCCAGCAGTGAATTGGTTAGCGGGGGATTTTTCTACTTC
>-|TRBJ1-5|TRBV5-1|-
CASRTDASGDSNQPQHF
TGCGCCAGCAGGACGGATGCCAGCGGGGATAGCAATCAGCCCCAGCATTTT
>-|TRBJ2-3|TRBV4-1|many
CASSQVLVRVGDTQYF
TGCGCCAGCAGCCAAGTTCTAGTCAGGGTTGGAGATACGCAGTATTTT